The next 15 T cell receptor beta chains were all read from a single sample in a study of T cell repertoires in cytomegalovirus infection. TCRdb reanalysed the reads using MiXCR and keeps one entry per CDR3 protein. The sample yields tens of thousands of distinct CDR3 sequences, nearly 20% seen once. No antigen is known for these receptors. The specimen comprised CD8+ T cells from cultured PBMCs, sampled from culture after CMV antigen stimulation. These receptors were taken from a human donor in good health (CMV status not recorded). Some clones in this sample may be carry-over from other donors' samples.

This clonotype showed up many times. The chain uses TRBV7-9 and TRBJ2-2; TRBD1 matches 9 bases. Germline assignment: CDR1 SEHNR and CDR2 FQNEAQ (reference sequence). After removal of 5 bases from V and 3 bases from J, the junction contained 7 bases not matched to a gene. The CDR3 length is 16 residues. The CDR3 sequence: CASSDRDREDTGELFF. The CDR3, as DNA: TGTGCCAGCAGCGACCGGGACAGGGAGGACACCGGGGAGCTGTTTTTT.

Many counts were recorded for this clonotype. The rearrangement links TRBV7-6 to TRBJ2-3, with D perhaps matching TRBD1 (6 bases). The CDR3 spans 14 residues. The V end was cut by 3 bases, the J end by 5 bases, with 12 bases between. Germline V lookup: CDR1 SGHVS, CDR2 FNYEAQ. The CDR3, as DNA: TGTGCCAGCAGCTTTTCTGCAGGGGTAGATACGCAGTATTTT. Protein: CASSFSAGVDTQYF.

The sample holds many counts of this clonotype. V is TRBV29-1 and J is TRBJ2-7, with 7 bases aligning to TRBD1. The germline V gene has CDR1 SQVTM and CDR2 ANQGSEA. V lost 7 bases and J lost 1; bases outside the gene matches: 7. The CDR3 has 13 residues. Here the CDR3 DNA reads TGCAGCGCGAAGGGGGCCAGATCCTACGAGCAGTACTTC. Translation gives CSAKGARSYEQYF.

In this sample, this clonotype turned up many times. The CDR3 sequence is CASSPSAGLSGELFF. CDR3 nucleotide sequence: TGTGCCAGCAGCCCCTCCGCGGGGCTTTCAGGGGAGCTGTTTTTT. The chain is built from TRBV7-8 and TRBJ2-2; perhaps TRBD2 as D (6 bases). CDR3 length: 15 amino acids. Trimming took 5 bases from V and 8 from J, leaving 18 bases between them. Germline CDR1 and CDR2: SGHVS and FQNEAQ.

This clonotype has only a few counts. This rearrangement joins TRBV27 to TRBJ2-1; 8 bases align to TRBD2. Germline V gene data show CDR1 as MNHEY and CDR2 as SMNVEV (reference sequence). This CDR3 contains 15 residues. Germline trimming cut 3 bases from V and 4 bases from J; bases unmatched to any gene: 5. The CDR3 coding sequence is TGTGCCAGCAGTTTCGGACTAGCCGCATACAATGAGCAGTTCTTC. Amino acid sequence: CASSFGLAAYNEQFF.

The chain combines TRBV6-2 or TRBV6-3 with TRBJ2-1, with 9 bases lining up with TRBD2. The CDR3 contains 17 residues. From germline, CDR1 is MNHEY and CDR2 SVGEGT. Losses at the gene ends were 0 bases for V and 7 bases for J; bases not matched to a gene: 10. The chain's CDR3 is CASSYSRAAGGRNEQFF. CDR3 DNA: TGTGCCAGCAGTTACTCGAGGGCAGCGGGGGGCCGGAATGAGCAGTTCTTC.

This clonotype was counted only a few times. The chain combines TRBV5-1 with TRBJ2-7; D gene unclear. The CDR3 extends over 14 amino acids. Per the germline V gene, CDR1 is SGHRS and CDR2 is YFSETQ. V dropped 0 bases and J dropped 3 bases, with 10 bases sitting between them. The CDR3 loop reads CASSLAAHHYEQYF. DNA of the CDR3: TGCGCCAGCAGCTTGGCCGCTCACCACTACGAGCAGTACTTC.

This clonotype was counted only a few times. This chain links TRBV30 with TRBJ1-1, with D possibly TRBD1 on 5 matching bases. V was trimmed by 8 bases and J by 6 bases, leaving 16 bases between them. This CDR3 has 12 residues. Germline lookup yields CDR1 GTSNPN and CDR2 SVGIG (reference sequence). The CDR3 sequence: CAGDRSHPEAFF. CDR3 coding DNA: TGTGCCGGGGACCGGAGTCACCCTGAAGCTTTCTTT.

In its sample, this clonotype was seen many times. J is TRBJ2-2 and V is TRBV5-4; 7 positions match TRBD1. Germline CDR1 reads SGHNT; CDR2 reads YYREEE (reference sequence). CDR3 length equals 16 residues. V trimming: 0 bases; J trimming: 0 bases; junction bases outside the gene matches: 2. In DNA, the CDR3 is TGTGCCAGCAGCTTGGACAGGGGATCGAACACCGGGGAGCTGTTTTTT. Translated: CASSLDRGSNTGELFF.

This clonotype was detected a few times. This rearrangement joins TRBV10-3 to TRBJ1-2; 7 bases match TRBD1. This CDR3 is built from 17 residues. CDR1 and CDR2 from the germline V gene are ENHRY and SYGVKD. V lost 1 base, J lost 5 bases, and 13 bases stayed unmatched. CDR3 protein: CAISEFEARTGNYGYTF. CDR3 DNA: TGTGCCATCAGTGAGTTTGAGGCCAGGACAGGAAATTATGGCTACACCTTC.

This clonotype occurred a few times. The CDR3 DNA reads TGTGCCAGCAGTTTCCGGGGGGGGCTGGCCTACGAGCAGTACTTC. Translation gives CASSFRGGLAYEQYF. The V and J genes are TRBV12-3 or TRBV12-4 and TRBJ2-7; 8 bases fit TRBD2. V gave up 3 bases and J gave up 2 bases; unmatched junction bases: 6. This CDR3 contains 15 residues.

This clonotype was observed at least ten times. In DNA, the CDR3 is TGTGCCAGCAGCTTGTTAAGGGGCCCCAACACTGAAGCTTTCTTT. It specifies CASSLLRGPNTEAFF. V usage is TRBV5-6 and J usage is TRBJ1-1, with a tentative D call TRBD1 (5 bases). Trimming pared 1 base from V and 2 bases from J, leaving 12 bases between. The CDR3 is 15 amino acids. Germline V lookup: CDR1 SGHDT, CDR2 YYEEEE.

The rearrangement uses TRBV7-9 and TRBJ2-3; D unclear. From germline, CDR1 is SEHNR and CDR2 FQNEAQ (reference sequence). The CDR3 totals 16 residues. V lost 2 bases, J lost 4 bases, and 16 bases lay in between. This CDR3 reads CASSLRVLSLADTQYF. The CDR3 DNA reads TGTGCCAGCAGCTTACGGGTTCTCTCTCTCGCAGATACGCAGTATTTT.

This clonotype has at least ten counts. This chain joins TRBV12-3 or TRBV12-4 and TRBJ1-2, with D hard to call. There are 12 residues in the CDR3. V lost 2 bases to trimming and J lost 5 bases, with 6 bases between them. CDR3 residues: CASSLRDYGYTF. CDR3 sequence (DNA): TGTGCCAGCAGTTTAAGGGATTATGGCTACACCTTC.

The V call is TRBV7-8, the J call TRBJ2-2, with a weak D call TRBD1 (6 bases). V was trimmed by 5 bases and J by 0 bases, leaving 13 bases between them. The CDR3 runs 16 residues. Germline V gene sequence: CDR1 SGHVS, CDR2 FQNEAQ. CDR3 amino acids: CASSAGTPANTGELFF. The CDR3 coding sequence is TGTGCCAGCAGCGCCGGGACACCTGCGAACACCGGGGAGCTGTTTTTT. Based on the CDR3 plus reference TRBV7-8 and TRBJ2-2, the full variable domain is GAGVSQSPRYKVAKRGQDVALRCDPISGHVSLFWYQQALGQGPEFLTYFQNEAQLDKSGLPSDRFFAERPEGSVSTLKIQRTQQEDSAVYLCASSAGTPANTGELFFGEGSRLTVL.